This T cell receptor (beta chain) appears in the sequencing data of a study of blood T cell repertoires in COVID-19. Study at large: The United States, Italy and Spain were the sources of the acute and convalescent COVID-19 samples. Sample material is recorded as cDNA or gDNA derived from T cells, B-cell-depleted T cells, or PBMCs.

This clone was observed a single time. The CDR3 length is 17 residues. The ends lost 4 bases at V and 5 bases at J; junction bases unmatched: 12. CDR1 MNHEY and CDR2 SMNVEV come from the germline V gene (reference sequence). In the authors' methods: Amplification of reference gene primers provided the estimated nucleated cell counts. Clones were read by immunoSEQ multiplex PCR, and TCRdb kept only the in-frame ones, dropping some. V, J and clone size derive from that table, while D and trimming were established from the DNA sequence. The table shows over 60,000 clones, with just over 85% occurring only once.

This receptor was taken from a man aged 65 to 85 with active or convalescent COVID-19. The V call is TRBV27, the J call TRBJ1-5, with 9 bases aligning to TRBD1. The sample taken for sequencing was peripheral blood. The CDR3 sequence: CASSSGTGIIGHQPQHF. In DNA, the CDR3 is TGTGCCAGCAGTTCCGGGACAGGGATTATAGGGCATCAGCCCCAGCATTTT.